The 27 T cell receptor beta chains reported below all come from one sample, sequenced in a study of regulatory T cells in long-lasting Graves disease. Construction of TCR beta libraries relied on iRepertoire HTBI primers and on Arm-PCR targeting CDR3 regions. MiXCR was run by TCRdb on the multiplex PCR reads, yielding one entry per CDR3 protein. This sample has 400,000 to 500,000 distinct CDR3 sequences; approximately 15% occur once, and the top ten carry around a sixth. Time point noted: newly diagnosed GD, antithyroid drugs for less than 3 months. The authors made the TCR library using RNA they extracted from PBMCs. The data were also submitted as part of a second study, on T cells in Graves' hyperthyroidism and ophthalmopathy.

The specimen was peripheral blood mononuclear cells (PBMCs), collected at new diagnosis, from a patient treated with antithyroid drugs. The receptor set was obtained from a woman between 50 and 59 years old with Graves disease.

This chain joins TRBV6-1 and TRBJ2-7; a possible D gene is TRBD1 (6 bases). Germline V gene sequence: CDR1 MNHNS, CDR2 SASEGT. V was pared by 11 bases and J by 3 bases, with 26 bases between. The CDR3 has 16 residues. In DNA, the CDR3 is TGTGCCGGCGACCCACCGACAGGAATGGGAGTCTACGAGCAGTACTTC. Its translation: CAGDPPTGMGVYEQYF.

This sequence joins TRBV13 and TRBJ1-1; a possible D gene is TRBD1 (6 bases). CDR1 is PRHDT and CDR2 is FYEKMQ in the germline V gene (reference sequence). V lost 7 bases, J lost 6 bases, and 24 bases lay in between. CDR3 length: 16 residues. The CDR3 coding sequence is TGTGCCAGCAAATATCGGACAGAAGGAACAACGTCTGAAGCTTTCTTT. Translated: CASKYRTEGTTSEAFF. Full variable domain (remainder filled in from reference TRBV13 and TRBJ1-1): AAGVIQSPRHLIKEKRETATLKCYPIPRHDTVYWYQQGPGQDPQFLISFYEKMQSDKGSIPDRFSAQQFSDYHSELNMSSLELGDSALYFCASKYRTEGTTSEAFFGQGTRLTVV.

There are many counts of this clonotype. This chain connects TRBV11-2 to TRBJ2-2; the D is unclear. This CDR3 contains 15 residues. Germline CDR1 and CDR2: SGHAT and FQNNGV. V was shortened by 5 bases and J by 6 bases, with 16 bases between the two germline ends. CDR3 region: CASSPTPNLPGELFF. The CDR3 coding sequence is TGTGCCAGCAGCCCAACTCCAAATCTACCCGGGGAGCTGTTTTTT.

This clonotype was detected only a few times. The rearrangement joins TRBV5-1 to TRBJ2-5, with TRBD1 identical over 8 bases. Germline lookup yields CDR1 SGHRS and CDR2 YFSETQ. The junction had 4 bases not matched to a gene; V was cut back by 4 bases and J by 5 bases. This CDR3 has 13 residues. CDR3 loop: CASSAHRGETQYF. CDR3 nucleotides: TGCGCCAGCAGCGCCCACAGGGGGGAGACCCAGTACTTC.

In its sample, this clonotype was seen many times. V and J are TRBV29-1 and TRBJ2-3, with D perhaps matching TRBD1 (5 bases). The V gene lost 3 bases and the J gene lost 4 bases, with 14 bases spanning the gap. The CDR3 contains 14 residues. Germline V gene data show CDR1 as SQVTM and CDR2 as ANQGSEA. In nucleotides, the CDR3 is TGCAGCGTTGAGGGTCCCAGGGATGCAGATACGCAGTATTTT. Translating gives CSVEGPRDADTQYF.

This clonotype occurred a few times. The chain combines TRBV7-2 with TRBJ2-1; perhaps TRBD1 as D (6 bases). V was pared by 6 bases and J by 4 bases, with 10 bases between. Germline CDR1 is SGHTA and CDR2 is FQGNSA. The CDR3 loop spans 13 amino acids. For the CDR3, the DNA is TGTGCCAGCAGGGACAGCAGTTACAATGAGCAGTTCTTC. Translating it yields CASRDSSYNEQFF.

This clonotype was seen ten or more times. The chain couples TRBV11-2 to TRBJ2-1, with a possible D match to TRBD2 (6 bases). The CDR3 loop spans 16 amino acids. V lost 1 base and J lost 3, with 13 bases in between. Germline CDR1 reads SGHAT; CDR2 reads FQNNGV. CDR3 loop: CASSLVGGFGYNEQFF. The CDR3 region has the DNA TGTGCCAGCAGCTTAGTGGGGGGATTCGGCTACAATGAGCAGTTCTTC.

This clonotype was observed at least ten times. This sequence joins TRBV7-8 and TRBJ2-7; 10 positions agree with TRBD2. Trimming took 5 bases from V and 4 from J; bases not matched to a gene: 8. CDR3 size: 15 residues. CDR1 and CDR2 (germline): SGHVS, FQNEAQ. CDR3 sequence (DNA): TGTGCCAGCAGCCCCGCACTAGCGGGACTGTACGAGCAGTACTTC. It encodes CASSPALAGLYEQYF.

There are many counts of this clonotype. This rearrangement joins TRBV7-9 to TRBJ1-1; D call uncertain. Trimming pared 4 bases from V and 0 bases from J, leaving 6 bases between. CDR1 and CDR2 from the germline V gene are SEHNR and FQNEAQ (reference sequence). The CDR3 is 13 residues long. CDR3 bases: TGTGCCAGCAGCTCCGACATGAACACTGAAGCTTTCTTT. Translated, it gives CASSSDMNTEAFF.

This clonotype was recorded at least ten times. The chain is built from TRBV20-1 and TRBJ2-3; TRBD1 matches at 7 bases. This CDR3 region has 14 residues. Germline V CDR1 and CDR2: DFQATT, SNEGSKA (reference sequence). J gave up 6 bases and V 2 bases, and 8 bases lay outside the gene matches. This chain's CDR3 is CSARPAQGVDTQYF. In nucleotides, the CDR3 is TGCAGTGCTAGACCCGCGCAGGGGGTCGATACGCAGTATTTT.

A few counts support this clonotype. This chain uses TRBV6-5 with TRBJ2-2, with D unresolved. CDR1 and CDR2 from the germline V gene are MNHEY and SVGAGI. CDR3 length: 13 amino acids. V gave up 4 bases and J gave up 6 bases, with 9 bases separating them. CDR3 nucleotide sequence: TGTGCCAGCAGTTTACCCCCCCCCGGGGAGCTGTTTTTT. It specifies CASSLPPPGELFF.

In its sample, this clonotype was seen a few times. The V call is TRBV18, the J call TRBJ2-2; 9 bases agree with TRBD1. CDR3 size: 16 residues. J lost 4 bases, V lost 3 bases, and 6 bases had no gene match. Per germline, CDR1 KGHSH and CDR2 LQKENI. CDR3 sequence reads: CASSPRDRDSTGELFF. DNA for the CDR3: TGTGCCAGCTCACCCCGGGACAGGGATAGCACCGGGGAGCTGTTTTTT.

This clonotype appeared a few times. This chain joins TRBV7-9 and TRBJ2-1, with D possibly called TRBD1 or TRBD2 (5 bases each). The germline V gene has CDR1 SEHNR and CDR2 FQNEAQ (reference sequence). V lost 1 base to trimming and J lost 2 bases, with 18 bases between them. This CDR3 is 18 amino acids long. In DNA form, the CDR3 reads TGTGCCAGCAGCTTAGTAATTAGGGTAGGGACCGCCTACAATGAGCAGTTCTTC. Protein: CASSLVIRVGTAYNEQFF. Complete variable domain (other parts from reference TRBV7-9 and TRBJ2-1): DTGVSQNPRHKITKRGQNVTFRCDPISEHNRLYWYRQTLGQGPEFLTYFQNEAQLEKSRLLSDRFSAERPKGSFSTLEIQRTEQGDSAMYLCASSLVIRVGTAYNEQFFGPGTRLTVL.

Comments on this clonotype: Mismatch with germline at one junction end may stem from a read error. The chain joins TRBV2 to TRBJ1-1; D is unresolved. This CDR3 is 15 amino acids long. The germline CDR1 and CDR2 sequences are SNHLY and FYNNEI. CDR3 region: CANSEVGRVETEAFF. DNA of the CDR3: TGTGCCAACAGTGAAGTTGGGCGGGTGGAGACTGAAGCTTTCTTT.

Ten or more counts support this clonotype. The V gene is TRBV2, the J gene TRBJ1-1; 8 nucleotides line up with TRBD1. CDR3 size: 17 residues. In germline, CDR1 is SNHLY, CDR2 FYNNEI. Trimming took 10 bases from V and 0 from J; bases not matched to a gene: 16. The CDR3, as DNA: TGTGCCATTCCAATACCTCAGGGGGCGCTTCTGAACACTGAAGCTTTCTTT. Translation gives CAIPIPQGALLNTEAFF. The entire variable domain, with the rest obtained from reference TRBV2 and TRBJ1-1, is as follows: EPEVTQTPSHQVTQMGQEVILRCVPISNHLYFYWYRQILGQKVEFLVSFYNNEISEKSEIFDDQFSVERPDGSNFTLKIRSTKLEDSAMYFCAIPIPQGALLNTEAFFGQGTRLTVV.

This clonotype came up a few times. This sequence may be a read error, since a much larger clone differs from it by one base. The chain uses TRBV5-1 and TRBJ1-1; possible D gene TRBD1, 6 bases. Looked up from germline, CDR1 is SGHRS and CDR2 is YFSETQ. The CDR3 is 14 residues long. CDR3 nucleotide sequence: TGCGCCAGCAGGAGGGCAGGGGTGAACACTGAAGCTCTCTTT. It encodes CASRRAGVNTEALF.

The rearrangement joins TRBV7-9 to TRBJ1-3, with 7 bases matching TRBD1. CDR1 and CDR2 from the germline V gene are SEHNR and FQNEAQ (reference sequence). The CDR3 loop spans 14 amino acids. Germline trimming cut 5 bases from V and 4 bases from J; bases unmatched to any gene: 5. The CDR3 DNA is TGTGCCAGCAGCCCGACAGGGCGAGGAAACACCATATATTTT. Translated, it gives CASSPTGRGNTIYF.

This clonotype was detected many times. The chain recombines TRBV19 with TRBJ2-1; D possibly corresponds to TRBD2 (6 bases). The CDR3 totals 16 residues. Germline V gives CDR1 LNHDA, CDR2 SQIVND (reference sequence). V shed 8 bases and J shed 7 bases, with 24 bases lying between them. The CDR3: CASASRRGLSRNEQFF. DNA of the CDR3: TGTGCCAGTGCCTCACGGCGGGGACTTAGTAGGAATGAGCAGTTCTTC.

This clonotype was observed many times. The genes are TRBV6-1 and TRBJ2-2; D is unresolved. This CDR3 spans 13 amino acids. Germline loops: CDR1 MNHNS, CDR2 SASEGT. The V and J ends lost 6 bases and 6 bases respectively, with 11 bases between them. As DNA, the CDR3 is TGTGCCAGCAGCGGCCCTCCCGCCGGGGAGCTGTTTTTT. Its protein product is CASSGPPAGELFF.

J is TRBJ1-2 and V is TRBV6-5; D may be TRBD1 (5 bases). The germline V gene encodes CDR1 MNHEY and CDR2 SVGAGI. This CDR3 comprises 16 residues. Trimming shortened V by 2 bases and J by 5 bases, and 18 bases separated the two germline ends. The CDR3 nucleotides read TGTGCCAGCAGTTACGGCCGCGGGGACCGGGGGTATGGCTACACCTTC. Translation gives CASSYGRGDRGYGYTF.

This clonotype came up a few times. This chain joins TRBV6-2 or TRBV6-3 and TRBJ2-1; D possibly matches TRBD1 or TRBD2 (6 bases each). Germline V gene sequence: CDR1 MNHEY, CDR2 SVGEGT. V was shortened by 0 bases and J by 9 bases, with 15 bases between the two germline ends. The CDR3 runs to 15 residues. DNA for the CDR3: TGTGCCAGCAGTTACTCTCGCGGAGGGGGTAGTGAGCAGTTCTTC. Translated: CASSYSRGGGSEQFF.

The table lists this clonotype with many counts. CDR3 amino acids: CASSLGPGDNYGYTF. DNA for the CDR3: TGTGCCAGCAGCTTAGGCCCAGGGGATAACTATGGCTACACCTTC. This chain links TRBV7-2 with TRBJ1-2; TRBD1 is a possible D gene (6 bases). Germline loops: CDR1 SGHTA, CDR2 FQGNSA. There are 15 residues in the CDR3. Trimming removed 1 base from V and 1 base from J, with 10 bases in between.

Written as DNA, the CDR3 is TGTGCCATCAGTGTACGGACAGGGGGGAAAGCTAACTATGGCTACACCTTC. Translated, it gives CAISVRTGGKANYGYTF. J is TRBJ1-2 and V is TRBV10-3, with 10 bases fitting TRBD1. Germline CDR1 and CDR2: ENHRY and SYGVKD. V gave up 4 bases and J gave up 0 bases; unmatched junction bases: 8. The CDR3 runs 17 residues.

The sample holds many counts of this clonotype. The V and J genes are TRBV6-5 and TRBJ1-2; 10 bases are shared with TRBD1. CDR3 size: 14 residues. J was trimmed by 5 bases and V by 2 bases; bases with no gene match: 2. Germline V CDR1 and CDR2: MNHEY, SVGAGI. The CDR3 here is CASSYAGQGYGYTF. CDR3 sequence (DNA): TGTGCCAGCAGTTACGCGGGACAGGGGTATGGCTACACCTTC.

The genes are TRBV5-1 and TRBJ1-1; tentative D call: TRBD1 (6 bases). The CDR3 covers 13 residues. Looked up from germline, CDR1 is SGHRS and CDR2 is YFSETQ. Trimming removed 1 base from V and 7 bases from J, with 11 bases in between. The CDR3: CASSLLGAGEAFF. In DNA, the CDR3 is TGCGCCAGCAGCTTGTTGGGGGCGGGTGAAGCTTTCTTT.

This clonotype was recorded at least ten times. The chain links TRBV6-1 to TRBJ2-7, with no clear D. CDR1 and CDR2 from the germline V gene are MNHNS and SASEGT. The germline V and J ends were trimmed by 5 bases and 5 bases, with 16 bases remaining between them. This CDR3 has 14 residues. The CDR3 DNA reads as TGTGCCAGCAGTCGGACCGGGTCCGACGACGAGCAGTACTTC. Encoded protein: CASSRTGSDDEQYF.

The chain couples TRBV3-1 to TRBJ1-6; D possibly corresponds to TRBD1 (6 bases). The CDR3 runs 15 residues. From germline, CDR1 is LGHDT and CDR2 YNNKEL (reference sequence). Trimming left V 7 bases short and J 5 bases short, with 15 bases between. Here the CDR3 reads CASTRGQGNNSPLHF. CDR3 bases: TGTGCCAGCACCCGGGGGCAGGGGAATAATTCACCCCTCCACTTT.